Listed here are 11 T cell receptor beta chains from one sample, sequenced in a study of cytomegalovirus exposure and HLA in healthy donors. A multiplex PCR was run with 60 Vbeta primers and 13 Jbeta primers. TCRdb's copy holds only in-frame clones and misses some; the assay was immunoSEQ multiplex PCR. The sample has over 75,000 clones; around 84% are singletons. Material: PBMCs. The origin of the receptors is a woman aged 45-65 years in good health and CMV-seronegative.

Written as DNA, the CDR3 is TGTGCCTCACGGGACAATAGCAATCAGCCCCAGCATTTT. It codes for CASRDNSNQPQHF. This chain joins TRBV19 and TRBJ1-5, with D possibly matching TRBD1 (6 bases). The germline V and J ends were trimmed by 11 bases and 0 bases, with 11 bases remaining between them. The CDR3 has 13 residues. Germline CDR1 LNHDA, CDR2 SQIVND (reference sequence).

This chain joins TRBV29-1 and TRBJ2-1; D gene ambiguous. The ends were cut back, 2 bases at V and 3 bases at J, with 11 bases in the middle. CDR1 SQVTM and CDR2 ANQGSEA come from the germline V gene. The length of the CDR3 is 14 residues. This chain's CDR3 is CSVEFRQNYNEQFF. CDR3 nucleotides: TGCAGCGTTGAATTTCGACAAAACTACAATGAGCAGTTCTTC.

V is TRBV5-1 and J is TRBJ1-1; 7 bases are shared with TRBD1. Per germline, CDR1 SGHRS and CDR2 YFSETQ. V lost 7 bases and J lost 0; bases outside the gene matches: 6. This CDR3 is built from 14 residues. DNA of the CDR3: TGCGCCAGCGGACCGACAGGGCTGAACACTGAAGCTTTCTTT. This codes for CASGPTGLNTEAFF.

The rearrangement links TRBV13 to TRBJ2-3, with 7 bases identical to TRBD1. V lost 4 bases, J lost 5 bases, and 9 bases stayed unmatched. This CDR3 contains 15 residues. The germline V gene has CDR1 PRHDT and CDR2 FYEKMQ (reference sequence). CDR3 sequence reads: CASSSTRQGRDTQYF. The CDR3 region has the DNA TGTGCCAGCAGCTCGACTCGACAGGGCAGAGATACGCAGTATTTT. The variable domain in full, completed from reference TRBV13 and TRBJ2-3, reads AAGVIQSPRHLIKEKRETATLKCYPIPRHDTVYWYQQGPGQDPQFLISFYEKMQSDKGSIPDRFSAQQFSDYHSELNMSSLELGDSALYFCASSSTRQGRDTQYFGPGTRLTVL.

The sample holds a few counts of this clone. The gene calls are TRBV6-6 and TRBJ1-3, with 8 bases that match TRBD1. The CDR3 consists of 15 residues. The V gene end was trimmed by 6 bases and the J gene end by 4 bases; junction bases not matched to a gene: 8. From germline, CDR1 is MNHNY and CDR2 SVGAGI (reference sequence). CDR3 in amino acids: CASRRTGQDGNTIYF. Written as DNA, the CDR3 is TGTGCCAGCAGGCGGACAGGGCAAGACGGAAACACCATATATTTT.

The CDR3 sequence is CASSQDRTGKVWGYTF. In nucleotides, the CDR3 is TGCGCCAGCAGCCAAGATCGAACAGGGAAGGTATGGGGCTACACCTTC. The chain couples TRBV4-3 to TRBJ1-2; tentative D call: TRBD1 (6 bases). With 0 bases removed from V and 8 bases from J, the gap between germline ends came to 19 bases. The CDR3 spans 16 residues. The germline V gene encodes CDR1 LGHNA and CDR2 YSLEER.

This chain uses TRBV5-1 with TRBJ2-5; 8 nucleotides line up with TRBD2. The CDR3 consists of 16 residues. The trim removed 1 base at V and 3 bases at J, leaving 8 bases unmatched. CDR1 SGHRS and CDR2 YFSETQ come from the germline V gene. CDR3 DNA: TGCGCCAGCAGCTTGCAACCTGGGACTAGTAAAGAGACCCAGTACTTC. Its translation is CASSLQPGTSKETQYF.

The CDR3 here is CASSEGTKADTQYF. Here the CDR3 DNA reads TGTGCCAGCAGCGAGGGTACGAAAGCGGATACGCAGTATTTT. This rearrangement joins TRBV5-8 to TRBJ2-3, with TRBD2 as a possible D gene (5 bases). There are 14 residues in the CDR3. The germline V gene has CDR1 SGHTS and CDR2 YDEGEE. V shed 4 bases and J shed 6 bases, with 15 bases lying between them.

The chain recombines TRBV28 with TRBJ2-6, with TRBD2 identical over 9 bases. Trimming at V came to 3 bases and at J to 2 bases, leaving 11 bases not matched to a gene. CDR3 size: 19 residues. The germline V gene has CDR1 MDHEN and CDR2 SYDVKM. The CDR3, as DNA: TGTGCCAGCAGTTTCGCGGGAGGGAGCCCTTTTACTGGGGCCAACGTCCTGACTTTC. Its translation is CASSFAGGSPFTGANVLTF.

The J gene is TRBJ2-1, the V gene TRBV2, with D tentatively TRBD2 (5 bases). Trimming left V 2 bases short and J 0 bases short, with 14 bases between. Germline V gives CDR1 SNHLY, CDR2 FYNNEI. CDR3 size: 17 residues. This CDR3 is CASSESAGRSSYNEQFF. The DNA of the CDR3 is TGTGCCAGCAGTGAATCCGCGGGCAGGAGCTCCTACAATGAGCAGTTCTTC.

The chain combines TRBV5-6 with TRBJ2-3; 10 bases are shared with TRBD2. The CDR3 is 15 residues long. CDR1 SGHDT and CDR2 YYEEEE come from the germline V gene. V lost 2 bases, J lost 3 bases, and 3 bases stayed unmatched. The CDR3 bases are TGTGCCAGCAGCTTAGCGGGAGGGCCGACAGATACGCAGTATTTT. Protein sequence: CASSLAGGPTDTQYF.